Listed below are T cell receptor beta chains from one sample, sequenced in a study of Ad26.COV2.S vaccination and SARS-CoV-2 variants. The table came from immunoSEQ multiplex PCR; TCRdb's copy has only in-frame clones and leaves some out. The sample yields about 350,000 clones, 92% seen once. Specimen: peripheral blood, collected after recovery from COVID-19. These receptors were taken from a human donor who had recovered from COVID-19. The CDR3 runs from the conserved cysteine through the conserved F or W. The order of the fields is J gene, CDR3 length, D gene, clone size, V gene, CDR3 DNA, CDR3 protein. D genes are given only for firm matches. Where a row states a size, it is once, few, many or the class of an expanded clone; other rows omit it.

TRBJ2-5	11	.	.	TRBV29-1	TGCAGCGTTGTCAGGGGAGAGACCCAGTACTTC	CSVVRGETQYF
TRBJ2-7	16	TRBD1	.	TRBV5-6	TGTGCCAGCAGCTTCTCCCCGGGACAGGAGCTCTACGAGCAGTACTTC	CASSFSPGQELYEQYF
TRBJ1-1	14	.	.	TRBV29-1	TGCAGCGCCCCGGGGGCAGGCCAAGACACTGAAGCTTTCTTT	CSAPGAGQDTEAFF
TRBJ1-5	14	.	.	TRBV6-1	TGTGCCAGCAGTGAAGGGTCAAAAAATCAGCCCCAGCATTTT	CASSEGSKNQPQHF
TRBJ2-7	15	TRBD2	.	TRBV7-6	TGTGCCAGCAGCCCCCTCGGCGGGACTAACTACGAGCAGTACTTC	CASSPLGGTNYEQYF
TRBJ1-5	12	.	.	TRBV21-1	TGTGCCAGCAGCAAAGATAATGAGCCCCAGCATTTT	CASSKDNEPQHF
TRBJ1-2	12	TRBD1	.	TRBV12-5	TGTGCTAGTGGTCCGGACAGGGCCTTTTCCCGCTTC	CASGPDRAFSRF
TRBJ1-6	15	.	.	TRBV6-5	TGTGCCAGCAGATTATTTGGACAGCCCAATTCACCCCTCCACTTT	CASRLFGQPNSPLHF
TRBJ1-2	15	.	.	TRBV4-3	TGCGCCAGCAGCCAAGACTCCGTCCCTTCCTATGGCTACACCTTC	CASSQDSVPSYGYTF
TRBJ2-7	15	TRBD1	few	TRBV19	TGTGCCAGTAGTGAAGTGGGACAGGGAACCTACGAGCAGTACTTC	CASSEVGQGTYEQYF
TRBJ1-2	17	TRBD1	.	TRBV19	TGTGCCAGTAGCCTTCTAGTCCCGGGACAGGGGATCTATGGCTACACCTTC	CASSLLVPGQGIYGYTF
TRBJ2-2	15	.	.	TRBV7-9	TGTGCCAGCAGCTTGATAGCGGATTACACCGGGGAGCTGTTTTTT	CASSLIADYTGELFF
TRBJ1-1	15	TRBD1	.	TRBV27	TGTGCCAGCGCCACAGGGGGGAGAGTGAACACTGAAGCTTTCTTT	CASATGGRVNTEAFF
TRBJ2-7	17	TRBD1	few	TRBV11-2	TGTGCCAGCAGCACGTGGACAGGGTCCAGGAGGACCTACGAGCAGTACTTC	CASSTWTGSRRTYEQYF
TRBJ1-2	13	.	.	TRBV5-4	TGTGCCAGCAGCTTACCCTTGGGGGGAGGCTACACCTTC	CASSLPLGGGYTF
TRBJ2-5	12	.	few	TRBV2	TGTGCCAGCCGGAGGGGGCAAGAGACCCAGTACTTC	CASRRGQETQYF
TRBJ1-6	16	.	few	TRBV4-1	TGCGCCAGCAGCCAAGAGGAGACCAGTTTTAATTCACCCCTCCACTTT	CASSQEETSFNSPLHF
TRBJ2-3	14	.	.	TRBV5-6	TGTGCCAGCAGCTTGGGGGCTATTACAGATACGCAGTATTTT	CASSLGAITDTQYF
TRBJ1-2	14	.	.	TRBV27	TGTGCCAGCAGTTTAGCCCCTTGGGGGTATGGCTACACCTTC	CASSLAPWGYGYTF
TRBJ2-5	14	.	.	TRBV18	TGTGCCAGCTCCCCATCCCGGGGTATCGAGACCCAGTACTTC	CASSPSRGIETQYF
TRBJ1-1	15	.	.	TRBV4-1	TGCGCCAGCAGCCGCGGGGGACTGACAAACACTGAAGCTTTCTTT	CASSRGGLTNTEAFF
TRBJ2-3	12	.	.	TRBV2	TGTGCCAGCAGCTTAGGGGGGGATACGCAGTATTTT	CASSLGGDTQYF
TRBJ1-5	14	.	.	TRBV23-1	TGCGCCAGCAGTCTAAGGTGGAGCAATCAGCCCCAGCATTTT	CASSLRWSNQPQHF
TRBJ1-5	14	.	.	TRBV28	TGTGCCAGCAGTTTGAGGCGTAGCAATCAGCCCCAGCATTTT	CASSLRRSNQPQHF
TRBJ1-4	15	.	.	TRBV27	TGTGCCAGCAGACCAAATCTGGGGTCTCGTGAAAAACTGTTTTTT	CASRPNLGSREKLFF
TRBJ2-3	15	.	.	TRBV7-8	TGTGCCAGCAGTCGAAGGCGGGGCGGCACAGATACGCAGTATTTT	CASSRRRGGTDTQYF
TRBJ1-5	13	.	.	TRBV19	TGTGCCGGGGCCCCAGGGCGGAATCAGCCCCAGCATTTT	CAGAPGRNQPQHF
TRBJ1-5	17	.	once	TRBV7-8	TGTGCCAGCAGCCGGGGGGGACCAGATTTGGGCAATCAGCCCCAGCATTTT	CASSRGGPDLGNQPQHF
TRBJ2-1	14	TRBD2	.	TRBV11-2	TGTGCCAGCAGCTTAGCGGGGGGATACAATGAGCAGTTCTTC	CASSLAGGYNEQFF
TRBJ1-2	14	.	.	TRBV9	TGTGCCAGCAGCGTAGCTGGGGGTATCCATGGCTACACCTTC	CASSVAGGIHGYTF
TRBJ2-2	18	.	once	TRBV2	TGTGCCAGCAGTGAACACGGGGGGCTAGCGCTCGGCACCGGGGAGCTGTTTTTT	CASSEHGGLALGTGELFF
TRBJ2-3	17	.	.	TRBV2	TGTGCCAGCCTACGGAGCCTCTCCCGGGGGTACACAGATACGCAGTATTTT	CASLRSLSRGYTDTQYF
TRBJ2-6	13	.	.	TRBV13	TGTGCCAGCAGCCCACGGGGGGCCAACGTCCTGACTTTC	CASSPRGANVLTF
TRBJ1-1	17	.	.	TRBV7-9	TGTGCCAGCAGCTTACCTAAGACGGGCGATATGAACACTGAAGCTTTCTTT	CASSLPKTGDMNTEAFF
TRBJ2-1	15	TRBD1	.	TRBV5-6	TGTGCCAGCAGCCGACCGGGACAGTCCTACAATGAGCAGTTCTTC	CASSRPGQSYNEQFF
TRBJ1-5	14	TRBD1	once	TRBV4-1	TGCGCCAGCAGCCAATACAGGGGAAGTCAGCCCCAGCATTTT	CASSQYRGSQPQHF
TRBJ1-3	15	.	.	TRBV6-5	TGTGCCAGCAGAAAAGAGGGTGGTAGGGGAAACACCATATATTTT	CASRKEGGRGNTIYF
TRBJ2-1	15	.	.	TRBV6-5	TGTGCCAGCAGTTACCGAGGGACCTTAAAGAATGAGCAGTTCTTC	CASSYRGTLKNEQFF
TRBJ1-2	20	.	.	TRBV13	TGTGCCAGCAGCCGTCACACTGGCGCGGCAGGTTCCACCCCTAACTATGGCTACACCTTC	CASSRHTGAAGSTPNYGYTF
TRBJ2-7	15	TRBD2	.	TRBV9	TGTGCCAGCAGCACATCCGGGACTAGCGGGGACGAGCAGTACTTC	CASSTSGTSGDEQYF
TRBJ2-1	15	.	.	TRBV18	TGTGCCAGCTCACCTCAGGGTGAGTTCGGGGATGAGCAGTTCTTC	CASSPQGEFGDEQFF